These 25 T cell receptor beta chains originate from one sample sequenced in a study of OX40 agonist ivuxolimab in advanced cancers. Repertoires were generated with immunoSEQ multiplex PCR, while TCRdb's copy carries only in-frame clones and drops some. Of tens of thousands of clones in the sample, roughly 80% are singletons; the top ten hold approximately 12%. Source: CD4+ or CD8+ T cells sorted from blood, taken in a trial of the OX40 agonist ivuxolimab. These TCRs come from an adult with an advanced solid tumor such as melanoma, head and neck, liver or kidney cancer.

This clone was observed a handful of times. The chain is built from TRBV9 and TRBJ1-1; no firm D call. Germline CDR1 and CDR2: SGDLS and YYNGEE. This CDR3 spans 12 amino acids. Trimming stripped 3 bases from V and 4 bases from J, with 7 bases between. The CDR3 region has the DNA TGTGCCAGCAGCGCGGTGGGCACTGAAGCTTTCTTT. Residues: CASSAVGTEAFF.

The rearrangement links TRBV13 to TRBJ2-7; 14 bases map to TRBD2. The CDR3 extends over 20 amino acids. In germline, CDR1 is PRHDT, CDR2 FYEKMQ (reference sequence). The V segment lost 1 base and the J segment 5 bases; nucleotides outside the gene matches: 16. CDR3 nucleotide sequence: TGTGCCAGCAGCTTAGAATCGGCCAGGGGACTAGCGGGAGTATCTAACGAGCAGTACTTC. Translation gives CASSLESARGLAGVSNEQYF.

This clone was seen a single time. V gene TRBV5-4 combines with J gene TRBJ1-1; D might be TRBD1 (5 bases). The V gene's germline CDR1 is SGHNT and CDR2 YYREEE (reference sequence). There are 17 residues in the CDR3. The ends were cut back, 4 bases at V and 3 bases at J, with 22 bases in the middle. The CDR3 sequence is CASSGDDDMGTHTEAFF. CDR3 nucleotide sequence: TGTGCCAGCAGCGGCGACGACGACATGGGGACTCACACTGAAGCTTTCTTT.

The V call is TRBV29-1, the J call TRBJ2-7; D might be TRBD1 (6 bases). This CDR3 spans 13 amino acids. V lost 7 bases and J lost 0, with 13 bases in between. CDR1 is SQVTM, CDR2 ANQGSEA, per germline. CDR3 sequence: CSASQGFSYEQYF. DNA for the CDR3: TGCAGCGCTTCACAGGGATTCTCCTACGAGCAGTACTTC.

The gene calls are TRBV30 and TRBJ2-3; TRBD1 agrees at 8 bases. The V segment lost 2 bases and the J segment 0 bases; nucleotides outside the gene matches: 4. This CDR3 has 15 amino acids. Germline CDR1 and CDR2: GTSNPN and SVGIG (reference sequence). This chain's CDR3 is CAWSTTGGSTDTQYF. The CDR3 DNA is TGTGCCTGGAGTACAACAGGGGGTAGCACAGATACGCAGTATTTT.

This chain connects TRBV28 to TRBJ1-4; the D is unclear. Deletions cut 4 bases from V and 8 bases from J, with 17 bases between. Germline V gives CDR1 MDHEN, CDR2 SYDVKM. The CDR3 is made up of 15 amino acids. The CDR3 reads CASSSSFELGEKLFF. The CDR3 nucleotides read TGTGCCAGCAGTTCTTCCTTCGAGCTTGGGGAAAAACTGTTTTTT.

The CDR3 loop reads CASSQIINYGYTF. CDR3 nucleotides: TGCGCCAGCAGCCAAATAATTAACTATGGCTACACCTTC. The chain carries TRBV4-1 and TRBJ1-2; D uncertain. The length of the CDR3 is 13 residues. From germline, CDR1 is MGHRA and CDR2 YSYEKL. The germline V and J ends were trimmed by 2 bases and 1 base, with 5 bases remaining between them.

The chain recombines TRBV10-3 with TRBJ2-1, with D perhaps TRBD1 (7 bases). The CDR3 runs to 15 residues. Germline-derived CDR1 and CDR2 are ENHRY and SYGVKD. V lost 10 bases and J 1 base, leaving 17 bases between the germline ends. CDR3 region: CASGGDSLSYNEQFF. CDR3 DNA sequence: TGTGCCAGCGGCGGGGACAGCCTTTCCTACAATGAGCAGTTCTTC.

This clone was counted a single time. This chain joins TRBV6-1 and TRBJ1-2; 9 bases map to TRBD1. From germline, CDR1 is MNHNS and CDR2 SASEGT. V trimming: 4 bases; J trimming: 4 bases; junction bases outside the gene matches: 4. This CDR3 has 14 residues. CDR3: CASSGTGVSYGYTF. The CDR3 region has the DNA TGTGCCAGCAGTGGGACAGGGGTTAGCTATGGCTACACCTTC.

This chain links TRBV19 with TRBJ1-5; a weak D match, TRBD1 (5 bases). CDR3 length equals 16 residues. The germline CDR1 and CDR2 sequences are LNHDA and SQIVND (reference sequence). Deletions cut 6 bases from V and 5 bases from J, with 20 bases between. In DNA form, the CDR3 reads TGTGCCAGTAGATGGCATTTTGGGCAGGGCCATCAGCCCCAGCATTTT. Residues: CASRWHFGQGHQPQHF.

V is TRBV19 and J is TRBJ2-7; TRBD1 matches 10 bases. The CDR3 runs 14 residues. The germline V gene encodes CDR1 LNHDA and CDR2 SQIVND (reference sequence). V dropped 4 bases and J dropped 3; count of bases not matched to a gene: 3. The CDR3 DNA sequence: TGTGCCAGTAGTACCGGGACAGGGGTCTACGAGCAGTACTTC. Translating gives CASSTGTGVYEQYF.

The chain links TRBV6-6 to TRBJ2-1; no clear D. CDR3 length: 14 residues. The germline CDR1 and CDR2 sequences are MNHNY and SVGAGI (reference sequence). Trimming took off 9 bases at V and 4 bases at J, with 16 bases between the two ends. The CDR3 sequence: CASKHNSGYNEQFF. The DNA of the CDR3 is TGTGCCAGTAAACACAACTCTGGGTACAATGAGCAGTTCTTC.

The chain links TRBV5-5 to TRBJ2-7, with D maybe TRBD1 (5 bases). Per germline, CDR1 SGHKS and CDR2 YYEKEE (reference sequence). V lost 4 bases, J lost 2 bases, and 13 bases lay in between. There are 14 residues in the CDR3. CDR3 residues: CASSTLGQAYEQYF. The DNA of the CDR3 is TGTGCCAGCAGCACACTCGGACAAGCCTACGAGCAGTACTTC.

This chain joins TRBV27 and TRBJ2-1, with TRBD2 matching 9 bases. The ends lost 0 bases at V and 9 bases at J; junction bases unmatched: 9. Germline V gene lookup returns CDR1 MNHEY and CDR2 SMNVEV (reference sequence). This CDR3 is 16 amino acids long. CDR3 protein: CASSLSASGIGSEQFF. CDR3 DNA: TGTGCCAGCAGTTTATCGGCTAGCGGGATAGGTAGTGAGCAGTTCTTC.

The chain has TRBV9 and TRBJ1-2; 7 bases fit TRBD1. From germline, CDR1 is SGDLS and CDR2 YYNGEE. The CDR3 consists of 11 residues. V gave up 3 bases and J gave up 11 bases; unmatched junction bases: 4. CDR3: CASSAGQAYTF. The CDR3 bases are TGTGCCAGCAGCGCTGGACAGGCTTACACCTTC.

The chain is built from TRBV29-1 and TRBJ2-7, with D possibly being TRBD2 (5 bases). V shed 6 bases and J shed 2 bases, with 14 bases lying between them. CDR3 length: 13 residues. The V gene's germline CDR1 is SQVTM and CDR2 ANQGSEA. The CDR3 is CSVTGYNTYEQYF. In DNA, the CDR3 is TGCAGCGTGACGGGGTACAATACCTACGAGCAGTACTTC.

This clone was picked up one time. The rearrangement joins TRBV10-3 to TRBJ2-7, with D possibly called TRBD1 or TRBD2 (5 bases each). Germline CDR1 is ENHRY and CDR2 is SYGVKD. Trimming pared 7 bases from V and 0 bases from J, leaving 22 bases between. The CDR3 loop spans 17 amino acids. The CDR3 sequence: CAIMRGPDRDGSYEQYF. The CDR3 DNA is TGTGCCATCATGAGGGGACCGGACCGGGATGGCTCCTACGAGCAGTACTTC.

The chain couples TRBV21-1 to TRBJ2-3; no check of the table's D call, TRBD2, against the DNA was made. TRBV21-1 is labeled a pseudogene. This CDR3 is 15 amino acids long. DNA for the CDR3: TGTGCCAGCAGCAAGACTAGCGGCCGCACAGATACGCAGTATTTT. This encodes CASSKTSGRTDTQYF.

The gene calls are TRBV7-6 and TRBJ1-1; tentatively, D is TRBD1 (5 bases). V dropped 1 base and J dropped 1 base, with 16 bases sitting between them. CDR3 size: 17 residues. Germline-derived CDR1 and CDR2 are SGHVS and FNYEAQ. DNA for the CDR3: TGTGCCAGCAGCTTAGGGGTCGATCGACAGACGAACACTGAAGCTTTCTTT. Protein: CASSLGVDRQTNTEAFF.

V usage is TRBV6-6 and J usage is TRBJ1-1; D possibly corresponds to TRBD1 (6 bases). V lost 5 bases to trimming and J lost 1 base, with 14 bases between them. Germline CDR1 and CDR2: MNHNY and SVGAGI (reference sequence). This CDR3 comprises 15 residues. This CDR3 is CASSHLGQGNTEAFF. Here the CDR3 DNA reads TGTGCCAGCAGTCACCTGGGACAAGGGAACACTGAAGCTTTCTTT.

The chain recombines TRBV7-2 with TRBJ2-1; D not certain. CDR1 is SGHTA, CDR2 FQGNSA, per germline. CDR3 length equals 17 residues. V was cut by 0 bases and J by 6 bases, with 18 bases left in between. The CDR3: CASSLAVGPYLSNEQFF. Written as DNA, the CDR3 is TGTGCCAGCAGCTTAGCGGTAGGTCCTTATTTGTCCAATGAGCAGTTCTTC.

The V gene is TRBV4-3, the J gene TRBJ2-7; no definite D call. Germline CDR1 reads LGHNA; CDR2 reads YSLEER. Trimming cost V 0 bases and J 1 base, with 10 bases left between them. The CDR3 runs 15 residues. CDR3 bases: TGCGCCAGCAGCCAAGATCTCAGTCCTTCCTACGAGCAGTACTTC. Its translation: CASSQDLSPSYEQYF.

The rearrangement joins TRBV11-3 to TRBJ1-1; 10 positions agree with TRBD1. The germline CDR1 and CDR2 sequences are SGHNT and YENEEA. V dropped 6 bases and J dropped 11; count of bases not matched to a gene: 6. CDR3 length: 12 amino acids. For the CDR3, the DNA is TGTGCCAGCAGTACGGGGACAGGGGAGGCTTTCTTT. It codes for CASSTGTGEAFF.

The gene calls are TRBV5-4 and TRBJ1-4; no definite D call. Trimming removed 5 bases from V and 6 bases from J, with 17 bases in between. CDR3 length equals 15 residues. Germline V CDR1 and CDR2: SGHNT, YYREEE (reference sequence). The CDR3 DNA is TGTGCCAGCAGTCTGCTTGGTGAAGGACATGAAAAACTGTTTTTT. It yields the protein CASSLLGEGHEKLFF.

This clone was observed a few times. The V call is TRBV7-3, the J call TRBJ1-1; tentatively, D is TRBD1 (5 bases). The germline V gene has CDR1 SGHTA and CDR2 FQGTGA. The CDR3 length is 13 residues. V was trimmed by 0 bases and J by 8 bases, leaving 10 bases between them. CDR3 coding DNA: TGTGCCAGCAGCTTAACCCGCGGACACGAAGCTTTCTTT. It translates to CASSLTRGHEAFF. The full variable domain, in which reference TRBV7-3 and TRBJ1-1 provide the parts outside the CDR3, is GAGVSQTPSNKVTEKGKYVELRCDPISGHTALYWYRQSLGQGPEFLIYFQGTGAADDSGLPNDRFFAVRPEGSVSTLKIQRTERGDSAVYLCASSLTRGHEAFFGQGTRLTVV.